The entry that follows covers one T cell receptor beta chain sequence. Its antigen remains unknown. This sample's treatment: 15 Gy SBRT to primary tumor, nephrectomy 4 weeks later. Nephrectomy followed 15 Gy stereotactic body radiation by 4 weeks. The data were produced by immunoSEQ multiplex PCR, yet TCRdb's version contains in-frame clones alone and is incomplete. The sample consists of under 25,000 clones, 55% to 80% of them appearing once. These data come from a study of radiation and T cells in renal cell carcinoma. The germline V gene encodes CDR1 SGHTA and CDR2 FQGNSA. CDR3 size: 18 residues. Trimming stripped 1 base from V and 0 bases from J, with 16 bases between. Study-level points and caveats: In blood, top tumor clones expanded by 2 weeks, shrinking by 4.

This receptor was identified in a woman between 65 and 79 years old with renal cell carcinoma. Sequencing was performed on tumor tissue, taken from a patient whose treatment included radiotherapy and nephrectomy. This chain connects TRBV7-2 to TRBJ2-4; TRBD1 is a possible D gene (5 bases). DNA of the CDR3: TGTGCCAGCAGCTTAGGGGGCAGATTAAAACTAGCCAAAAACATTCAGTACTTC. Its translation: CASSLGGRLKLAKNIQYF.